The 3 T cell receptor beta chains below were found in one sample sequenced in a study of T-cell reconstitution after alpha-beta-depleted transplantation in children. Preparation of the TCRbeta library used unique molecular identifiers. TCRdb re-called the PCR reads through MiXCR, storing one row per CDR3 protein. The table includes some 550,000 distinct CDR3 sequences, about 18% detected once. Sample: PBMCs from the stem cell graft donor, taken from the stem cell graft. The source of these receptors is a human donor who donated a stem cell graft to a child with acute lymphoblastic leukemia.

The gene calls are TRBV5-1 and TRBJ2-7, with 7 positions matching TRBD1. Germline V gives CDR1 SGHRS, CDR2 YFSETQ. V was clipped by 5 bases and J by 3 bases; unmatched bases: 5. The CDR3 is 13 residues long. The CDR3 DNA follows: TGCGCCAGCAGTGGGACAGTCAACTACGAGCAGTACTTC. Encoded protein: CASSGTVNYEQYF.

There are a few counts of this clonotype. This rearrangement joins TRBV7-6 to TRBJ2-1; 8 bases are a match to TRBD2. J lost 5 bases, V lost 5 bases, and 5 bases had no gene match. Germline CDR1 SGHVS, CDR2 FNYEAQ. The CDR3 contains 14 residues. The CDR3 sequence is CASSPGLVDNEQFF. CDR3 sequence (DNA): TGTGCCAGCAGCCCGGGACTAGTCGACAATGAGCAGTTCTTC.

This clonotype has a handful of counts. The V and J genes are TRBV20-1 and TRBJ2-7, with 7 bases aligning to TRBD2. Germline CDR1 reads DFQATT; CDR2 reads SNEGSKA (reference sequence). The CDR3 contains 14 residues. V lost 5 bases and J lost 4; bases outside the gene matches: 11. This chain's CDR3 is CSAAREGYGYEQYF. The CDR3 region has the DNA TGCAGTGCTGCGAGGGAGGGGTATGGATACGAGCAGTACTTC.